Described below is a single T cell receptor beta chain sequence and its context. Antigen: not known. Every subset had its genomic DNA shared out evenly among several immunoSEQ plates. Assay: immunoSEQ multiplex PCR; the TCRdb copy retains only in-frame clones and omits some. This table has approximately 2.1 million clones, 90% to 95% appearing once. The data were obtained in a study of shared clonotypes between healthy human individuals. Whole-study context: In total, the donors were two women and a few men aged 18 to 49. The study, taken as a whole, reports: Larger richness was generally estimated for naive than memory subsets. Clonotypes that were shared across a handful of donors made up about 5.1% of naive CD4 clonotypes.

From germline, CDR1 is SGHTA and CDR2 FQGTGA. The CDR3 consists of 15 residues. V dropped 1 base and J dropped 5 bases, with 14 bases sitting between them. The sample taken for sequencing was naive CD4+ T cells from PBMCs. Subset: CD45RA+ positively selected. V gene TRBV7-3 combines with J gene TRBJ1-1; TRBD1 is a possible D gene (6 bases). The sequence was collected from a man aged 18 to 29 in good health. Some clones in this sample may be carry-over from other donors' samples. The CDR3 DNA reads TGTGCCAGCAGCTTAAATGGGGGCAAGGGGACTGAAGCTTTCTTT. Amino acid sequence: CASSLNGGKGTEAFF.